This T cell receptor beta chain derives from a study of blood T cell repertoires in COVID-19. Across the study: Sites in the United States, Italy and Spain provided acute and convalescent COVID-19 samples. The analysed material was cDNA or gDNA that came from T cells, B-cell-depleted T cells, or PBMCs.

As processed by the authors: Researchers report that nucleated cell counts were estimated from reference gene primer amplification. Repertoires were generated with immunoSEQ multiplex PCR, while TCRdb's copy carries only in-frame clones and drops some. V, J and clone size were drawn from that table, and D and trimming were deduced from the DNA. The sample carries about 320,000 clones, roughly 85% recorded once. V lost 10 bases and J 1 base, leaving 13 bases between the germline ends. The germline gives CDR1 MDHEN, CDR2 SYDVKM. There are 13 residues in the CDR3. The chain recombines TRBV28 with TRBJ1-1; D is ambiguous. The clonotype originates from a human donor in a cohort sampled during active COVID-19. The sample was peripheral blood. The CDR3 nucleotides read TGTGCCAACCAGAATCGGGAGAACACTGAAGCTTTCTTT. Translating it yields CANQNRENTEAFF.